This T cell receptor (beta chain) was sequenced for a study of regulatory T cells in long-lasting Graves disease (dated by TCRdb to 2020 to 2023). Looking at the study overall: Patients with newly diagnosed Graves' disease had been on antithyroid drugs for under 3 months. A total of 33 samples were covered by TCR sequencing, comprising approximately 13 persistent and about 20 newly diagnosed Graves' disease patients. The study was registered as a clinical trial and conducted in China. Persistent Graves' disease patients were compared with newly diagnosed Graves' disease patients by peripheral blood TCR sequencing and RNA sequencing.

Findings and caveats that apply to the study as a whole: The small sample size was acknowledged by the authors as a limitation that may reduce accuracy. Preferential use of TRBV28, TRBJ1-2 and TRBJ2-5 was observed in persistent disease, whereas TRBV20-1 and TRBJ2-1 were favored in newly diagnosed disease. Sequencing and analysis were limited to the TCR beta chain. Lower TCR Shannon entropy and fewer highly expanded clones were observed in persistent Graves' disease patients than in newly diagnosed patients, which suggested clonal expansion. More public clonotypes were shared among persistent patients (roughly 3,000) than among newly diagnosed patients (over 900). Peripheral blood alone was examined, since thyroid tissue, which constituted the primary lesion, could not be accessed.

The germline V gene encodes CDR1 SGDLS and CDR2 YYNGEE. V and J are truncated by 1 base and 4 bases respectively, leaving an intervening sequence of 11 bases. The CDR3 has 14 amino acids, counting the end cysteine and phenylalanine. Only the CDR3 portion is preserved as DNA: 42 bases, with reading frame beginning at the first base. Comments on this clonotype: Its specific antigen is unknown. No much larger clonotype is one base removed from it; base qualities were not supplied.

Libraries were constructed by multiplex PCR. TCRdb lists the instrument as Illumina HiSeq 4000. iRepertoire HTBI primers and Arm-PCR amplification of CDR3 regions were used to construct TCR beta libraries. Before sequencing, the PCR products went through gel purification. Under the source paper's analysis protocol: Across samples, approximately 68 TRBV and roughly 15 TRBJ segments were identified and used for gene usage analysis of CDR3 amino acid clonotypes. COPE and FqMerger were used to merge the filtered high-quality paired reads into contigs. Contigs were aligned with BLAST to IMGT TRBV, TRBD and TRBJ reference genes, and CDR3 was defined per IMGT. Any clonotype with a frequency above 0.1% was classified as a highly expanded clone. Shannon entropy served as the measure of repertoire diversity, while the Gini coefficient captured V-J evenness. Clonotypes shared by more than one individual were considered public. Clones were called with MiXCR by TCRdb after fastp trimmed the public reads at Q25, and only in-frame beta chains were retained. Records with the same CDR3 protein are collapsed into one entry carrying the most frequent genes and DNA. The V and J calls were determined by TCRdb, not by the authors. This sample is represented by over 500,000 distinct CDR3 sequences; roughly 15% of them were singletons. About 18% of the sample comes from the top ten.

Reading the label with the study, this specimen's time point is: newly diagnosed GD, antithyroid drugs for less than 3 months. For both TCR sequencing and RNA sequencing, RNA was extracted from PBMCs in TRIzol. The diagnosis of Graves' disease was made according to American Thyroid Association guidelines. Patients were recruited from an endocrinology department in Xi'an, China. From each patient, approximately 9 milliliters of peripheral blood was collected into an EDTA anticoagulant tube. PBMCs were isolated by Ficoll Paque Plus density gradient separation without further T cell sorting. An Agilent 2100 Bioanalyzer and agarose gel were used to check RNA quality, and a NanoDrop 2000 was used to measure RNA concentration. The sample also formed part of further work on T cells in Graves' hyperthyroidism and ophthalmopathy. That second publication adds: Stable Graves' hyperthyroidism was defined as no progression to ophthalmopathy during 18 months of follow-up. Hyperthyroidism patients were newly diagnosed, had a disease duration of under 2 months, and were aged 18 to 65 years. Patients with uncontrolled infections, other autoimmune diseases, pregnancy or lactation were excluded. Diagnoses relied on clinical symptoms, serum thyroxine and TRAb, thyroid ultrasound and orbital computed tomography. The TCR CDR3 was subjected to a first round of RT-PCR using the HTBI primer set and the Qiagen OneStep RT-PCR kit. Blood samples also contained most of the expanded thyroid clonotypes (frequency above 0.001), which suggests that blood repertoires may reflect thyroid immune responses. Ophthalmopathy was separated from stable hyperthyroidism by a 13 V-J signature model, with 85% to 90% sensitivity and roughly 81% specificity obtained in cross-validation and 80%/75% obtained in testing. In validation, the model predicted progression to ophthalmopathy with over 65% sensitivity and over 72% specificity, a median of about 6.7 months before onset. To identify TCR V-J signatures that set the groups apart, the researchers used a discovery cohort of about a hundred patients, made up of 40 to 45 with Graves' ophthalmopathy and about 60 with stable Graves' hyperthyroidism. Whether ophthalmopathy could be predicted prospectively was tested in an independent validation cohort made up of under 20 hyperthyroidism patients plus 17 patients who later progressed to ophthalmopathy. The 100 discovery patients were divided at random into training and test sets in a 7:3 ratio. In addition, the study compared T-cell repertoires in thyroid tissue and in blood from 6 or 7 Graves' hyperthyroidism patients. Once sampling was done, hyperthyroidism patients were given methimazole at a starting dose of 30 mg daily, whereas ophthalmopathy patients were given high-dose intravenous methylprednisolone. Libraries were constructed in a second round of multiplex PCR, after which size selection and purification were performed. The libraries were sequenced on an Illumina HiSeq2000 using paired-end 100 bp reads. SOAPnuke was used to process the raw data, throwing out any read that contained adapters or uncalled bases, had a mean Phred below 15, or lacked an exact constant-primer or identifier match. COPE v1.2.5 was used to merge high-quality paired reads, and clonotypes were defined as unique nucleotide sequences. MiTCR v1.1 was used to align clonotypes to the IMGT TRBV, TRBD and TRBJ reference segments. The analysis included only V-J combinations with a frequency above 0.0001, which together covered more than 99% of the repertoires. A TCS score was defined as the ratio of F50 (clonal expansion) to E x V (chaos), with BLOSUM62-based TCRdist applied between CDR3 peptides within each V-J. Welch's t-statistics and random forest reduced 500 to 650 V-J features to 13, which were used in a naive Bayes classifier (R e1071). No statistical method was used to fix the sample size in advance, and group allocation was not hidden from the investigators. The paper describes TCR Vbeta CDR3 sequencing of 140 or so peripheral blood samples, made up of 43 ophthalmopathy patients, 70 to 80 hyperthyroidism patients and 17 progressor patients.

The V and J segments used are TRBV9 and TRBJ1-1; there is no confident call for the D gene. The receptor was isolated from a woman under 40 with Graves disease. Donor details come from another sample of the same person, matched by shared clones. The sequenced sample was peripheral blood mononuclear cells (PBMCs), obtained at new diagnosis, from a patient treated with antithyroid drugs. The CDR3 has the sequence CASSVSTFSTEAFF. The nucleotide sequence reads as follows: TGTGCCAGCAGCGTATCCACATTCTCCACTGAAGCTTTCTTT.